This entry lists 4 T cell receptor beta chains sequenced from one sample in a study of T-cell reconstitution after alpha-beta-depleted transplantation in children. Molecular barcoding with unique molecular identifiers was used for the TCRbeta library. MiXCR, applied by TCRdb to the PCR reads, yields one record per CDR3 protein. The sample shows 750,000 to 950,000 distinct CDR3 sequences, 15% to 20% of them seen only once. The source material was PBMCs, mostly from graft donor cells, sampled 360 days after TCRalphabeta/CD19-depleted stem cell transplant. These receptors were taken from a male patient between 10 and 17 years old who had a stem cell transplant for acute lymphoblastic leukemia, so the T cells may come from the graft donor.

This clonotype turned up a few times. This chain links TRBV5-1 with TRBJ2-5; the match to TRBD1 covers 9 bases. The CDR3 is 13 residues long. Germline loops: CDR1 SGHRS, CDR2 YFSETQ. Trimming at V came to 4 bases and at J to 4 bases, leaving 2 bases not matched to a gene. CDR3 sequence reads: CASSRDRAETQYF. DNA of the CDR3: TGCGCCAGCAGCCGGGACAGGGCAGAGACCCAGTACTTC.

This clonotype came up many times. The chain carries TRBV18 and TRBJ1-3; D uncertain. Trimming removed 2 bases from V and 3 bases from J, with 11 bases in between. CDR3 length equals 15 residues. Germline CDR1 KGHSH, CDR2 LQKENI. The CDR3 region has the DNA TGTGCCAGCTCACCAGAGGGAATTCGTGGAAACACCATATATTTT. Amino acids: CASSPEGIRGNTIYF.

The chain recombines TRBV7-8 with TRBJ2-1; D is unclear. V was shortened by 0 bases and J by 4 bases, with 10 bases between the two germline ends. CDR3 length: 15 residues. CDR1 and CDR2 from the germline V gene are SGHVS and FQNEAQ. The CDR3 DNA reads TGTGCCAGCAGCTTAGCCCGTATCCGTTACAATGAGCAGTTCTTC. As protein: CASSLARIRYNEQFF.

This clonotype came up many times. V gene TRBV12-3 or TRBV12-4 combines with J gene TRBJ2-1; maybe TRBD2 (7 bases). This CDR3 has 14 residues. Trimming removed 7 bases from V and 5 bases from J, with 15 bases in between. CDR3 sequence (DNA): TGTGCCAGCATCGAAGGCGGGGGCCACAATGAGCAGTTCTTC. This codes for CASIEGGGHNEQFF.